The present T cell receptor beta chain was sequenced within a study of neurological immune-mediated disorders (dated by TCRdb to the late 2010s). For the wider study: Peripheral blood TCR-beta repertoires from HTLV-I-associated myelopathy (HAM/TSP) patients, multiple sclerosis patients and healthy controls were compared by UMI-based sequencing. The approximately 100 TCR-beta libraries included longitudinal samples, technical triplicates and paired sorted CD4+ and CD8+ T-cell subsets alongside PBMC samples. The cohort included some 70 subjects: roughly 14 with HAM/TSP, around 34 with multiple sclerosis, and some 20 healthy controls.

The healthy controls were volunteers from a blood bank in Maryland, USA. For the unsorted PBMC libraries, 2 million PBMCs were stored in RNAlater at -80 degrees C until RNA extraction and were used to generate the libraries. PBMCs were separated from peripheral blood using Ficoll-Hypaque density gradient centrifugation and then cryopreserved in liquid nitrogen. CDR1 is given as SGHVS and CDR2 as FNYEAQ, both from the germline V gene. Measured from the cysteine to the phenylalanine, the CDR3 is 16 residues long. Only the CDR3 DNA stays, 48 bases, in frame from base 1. V loses 1 base of germline sequence and J loses 3 bases, and the interval between the two ends is 13 bases. To synthesize cDNA, template-switch 5'RACE was performed with a primer carrying a 10-nucleotide random unique molecular identifier so that each TCR transcript was tagged. Over 170 million TCR-beta sequences, covering 15-18 subjects, were produced in each sequencing run. The RNeasy kit was used for extraction of total RNA. TCR-beta VDJ regions were amplified with primers for the TCR constant region and the 5'RACE anchor, using the KAPA Real-time Library Amplification kit. Sample indexes and Illumina adaptors were added in a first PCR, after which library yield was increased in a second PCR. After Ampure bead purification, the TCR product of roughly 650 bp was size-selected on a 2% E-gel SizeSelection system. Library quality was checked on a Bioanalyzer, concentration was measured with Qubit, and libraries were quantified with the Kapa Library Quantification kit before pooling. Libraries were sequenced paired-end 2 x 150 bp on an Illumina HiSeq 2500. To increase sequence diversity, about 25-31% phiX was spiked into each library pool. The study's processing was this. The quality-filtered reads were processed with the UMI-based MiGEC pipeline, whose error correction step removed more than 75% of the raw TCR sequences. VDJ genes were aligned to IMGT germline references, and clonotypes were defined by unique CDR3 amino acid sequence plus V-J genes. VDJtools evaluated clonal expansion, Shannon diversity and CDR3 relatedness (CalcPairwiseDistances, ClusterSamples); CLCbio workbench built phylogenetic trees. Expanded clones were defined as having at least 8 unique UMIs, based on coefficient-of-variation modelling across technical triplicates. TCRdb handled the public reads itself, with Q25 trimming in fastp and clone calling in MiXCR, and kept productive beta chains. Under each unique CDR3 protein, matching rows form one entry showing the most common genes and DNA. Clone size and V and J calls follow TCRdb, not the original study. For this sample there are roughly 80,000 distinct CDR3 sequences; 9% to 12% appear just once. The ten largest clones take up around 2% of the sample.

Results the study describes overall, beyond this receptor: No identical CDR3 amino acid sequences were shared among expanded clones across subjects, suggesting private TCR-beta repertoires in all groups. TCR clonal expansion was highest in HAM/TSP patients and lowest in MS patients, with MS patients falling below even healthy controls.

This clonotype was detected many times. Its recognized antigen is unknown. Base qualities were left out, and no much larger clone turns up one base away. The sample was PBMCs. The clonotype originates from a man aged 40-50 years in good health. The rearrangement combines TRBV7-6 with TRBJ2-1; a tentative D call is TRBD2 (7 bases match). The sequenced DNA: TGTGCCAGCAGCTTAGGAGGGGGGGGCAACTACAATGAGCAGTTCTTC. Translated, it gives CASSLGGGGNYNEQFF. This CDR3, with the reference TRBV7-6 and TRBJ2-1 proteins standing in past its ends, gives the full variable domain GAGVSQSPRYKVTKRGQDVALRCDPISGHVSLYWYRQALGQGPEFLTYFNYEAQQDKSGLPNDRFSAERPEGSISTLTIQRTEQRDSAMYRCASSLGGGGNYNEQFFGPGTRLTVL.